This entry describes one T cell receptor beta chain. Its matching antigen is unknown. The PCR employed 60 Vbeta primers together with 13 Jbeta primers. Profiling relied on immunoSEQ multiplex PCR, and the TCRdb table lists in-frame clones only, not all of them. The repertoire table contains 130,000 to 150,000 clones. This sample is drawn from a study of cytomegalovirus exposure and HLA in healthy donors. Overall study context: In a previous analysis, around 120 million unique TCR beta sequences were found from roughly 200 million T cells.

V was pared by 1 base and J by 10 bases, with 8 bases between. The CDR3 totals 11 residues. CDR1 GTSNPN and CDR2 SVGIG come from the germline V gene (reference sequence). Study-level points and caveats: CMV serostatus was the sole immune exposure information available. In a later analysis, DRB1 alleles had the most associated TCRs; HLA-C alleles the fewest. An analysis that came later showed most CMV-associated TCR beta chains appearing HLA-restricted.

This sequence originates from a woman in her forties or fifties in good health and CMV-seronegative. Material: PBMCs. The rearrangement joins TRBV30 to TRBJ1-3; weak D call: TRBD1 (5 bases). In nucleotides, the CDR3 is TGTGCCTGGAGTGGCGGGACTACCATATATTTT. Protein: CAWSGGTTIYF.